This TCR beta chain originates from a study of CD8 T cells in ankylosing spondylitis. Findings and caveats of the study: Prior work had noted some motif variants in reactive arthritis blood and synovial fluid. As for the disease-linked clones, they showed a CD8+ phenotype and occurred at relatively low frequencies in peripheral blood.

The CDR3 is 14 residues long. Germline trimming cut 4 bases from V and 5 bases from J; bases unmatched to any gene: 7. Looked up from germline, CDR1 is LGHNA and CDR2 is YNFKEQ. TCRdb re-analysed the 5' RACE reads in MiXCR, keeping a single row per CDR3 protein. The table lists about 280,000 distinct CDR3 sequences, about 19% of them singletons. This clonotype was picked up many times. Its target is unknown. This sequence joins TRBV4-2 and TRBJ1-2; 7 bases fit TRBD1. The source material was blood, either unsorted or a sorted T cell fraction (not recorded which). The receptor was isolated from a male donor with ankylosing spondylitis or in good health (not recorded which). This CDR3 reads CASSRGDSDYGYTF. The DNA of the CDR3 is TGTGCCAGCAGCCGCGGGGACAGCGATTATGGCTACACCTTC.